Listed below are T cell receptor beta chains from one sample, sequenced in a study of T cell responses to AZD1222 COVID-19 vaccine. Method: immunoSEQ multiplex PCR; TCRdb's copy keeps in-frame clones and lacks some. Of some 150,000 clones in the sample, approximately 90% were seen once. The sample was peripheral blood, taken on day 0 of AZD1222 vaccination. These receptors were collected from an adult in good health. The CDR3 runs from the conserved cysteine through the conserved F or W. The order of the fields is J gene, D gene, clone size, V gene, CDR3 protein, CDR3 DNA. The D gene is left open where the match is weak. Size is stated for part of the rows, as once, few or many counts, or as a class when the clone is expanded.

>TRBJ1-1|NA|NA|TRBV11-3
CASRLGGWDTEAFF
TGTGCCAGCAGACTAGGGGGGTGGGACACTGAAGCTTTCTTT
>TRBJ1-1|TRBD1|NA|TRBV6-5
CASRQGQGLEAFF
TGTGCCAGCAGACAAGGACAGGGCCTTGAAGCTTTCTTT
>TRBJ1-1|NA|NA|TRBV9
CASSAGHGWTEAFF
TGTGCCAGCAGCGCTGGACACGGGTGGACTGAAGCTTTCTTT
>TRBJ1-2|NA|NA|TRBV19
CASSFRSAYGYTF
TGTGCCAGTAGCTTCAGGAGCGCGTATGGCTACACCTTC
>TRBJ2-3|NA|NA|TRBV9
CASSVGASTDTQYF
TGTGCCAGCAGCGTAGGTGCCAGCACAGATACGCAGTATTTT
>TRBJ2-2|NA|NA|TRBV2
CASSERTAGTGELFF
TGTGCCAGCAGTGAACGGACAGCGGGGACCGGGGAGCTGTTTTTT
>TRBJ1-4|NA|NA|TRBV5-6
CASSFQGSNEKLFF
TGTGCCAGCAGCTTTCAGGGTTCCAATGAAAAACTGTTTTTT
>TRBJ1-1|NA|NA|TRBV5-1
CASSPQGIEAFF
TGCGCCAGCAGCCCCCAGGGGATTGAAGCTTTCTTT
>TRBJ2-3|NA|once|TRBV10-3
CAISERQYVDTQYF
TGTGCCATCAGTGAAAGGCAGTATGTAGATACGCAGTATTTT
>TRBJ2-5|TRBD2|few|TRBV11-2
CASSSSGIIQETQYF
TGTGCCAGCAGCTCTAGCGGAATCATTCAAGAGACCCAGTACTTC
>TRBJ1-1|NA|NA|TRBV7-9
CASSFTENTEAFF
TGTGCCAGCAGCTTTACAGAGAACACTGAAGCTTTCTTT
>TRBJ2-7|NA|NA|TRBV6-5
CASRRQTYEQYF
TGTGCCAGCAGGCGGCAGACCTACGAGCAGTACTTC
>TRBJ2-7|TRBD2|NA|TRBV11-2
CASSLVHGTSDEQYF
TGTGCCAGCAGCTTAGTACATGGGACTAGCGACGAGCAGTACTTC
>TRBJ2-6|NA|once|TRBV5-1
CASSVRPELSSGANVLTF
TGCGCCAGCAGCGTCCGGCCAGAACTTTCCTCTGGGGCCAACGTCCTGACTTTC
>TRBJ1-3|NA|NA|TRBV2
CASSEEGPRGNTIYF
TGTGCCAGCAGTGAGGAGGGTCCGCGGGGAAACACCATATATTTT
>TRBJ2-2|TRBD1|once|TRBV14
CASSPQGVGELFF
TGTGCCAGCAGCCCCCAGGGGGTAGGGGAGCTGTTTTTT
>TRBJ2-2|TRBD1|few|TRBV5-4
CASSPPGQGQNGELFF
TGTGCCAGCAGCCCCCCGGGACAGGGACAGAACGGGGAGCTGTTTTTT
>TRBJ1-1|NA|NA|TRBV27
CASSERQMNTEAFF
TGTGCCAGCTCCGAGAGACAGATGAACACTGAAGCTTTCTTT
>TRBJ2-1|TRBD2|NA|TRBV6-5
CASSPGERGNEQFF
TGTGCCAGCAGCCCCGGGGAGCGGGGCAATGAGCAGTTCTTC
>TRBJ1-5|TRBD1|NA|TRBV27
CASSLDRADSNQPQHF
TGTGCCAGCAGTTTAGACAGGGCGGATAGCAATCAGCCCCAGCATTTT
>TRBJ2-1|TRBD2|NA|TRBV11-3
CASSRESGRLTRGIF
TGTGCCAGCAGCAGAGAGAGCGGGAGGCTCACTAGGGGAATCTTC
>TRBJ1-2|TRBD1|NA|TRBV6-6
CASSRYAKTGALNYGYTF
TGTGCCAGCAGTCGGTACGCGAAAACAGGGGCGTTAAACTATGGCTACACCTTC
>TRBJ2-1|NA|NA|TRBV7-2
CASSLDNSLQQFF
TGTGCCAGCAGCCTCGACAACTCCCTACAGCAGTTCTTC
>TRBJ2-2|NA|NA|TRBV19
CASSIRGRRNTGELFF
TGTGCCAGTAGTATACGGGGGCGGAGAAACACCGGGGAGCTGTTTTTT
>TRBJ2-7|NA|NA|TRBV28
CASSFSGAYEQYF
TGTGCCAGCAGTTTTAGCGGAGCCTACGAGCAGTACTTC
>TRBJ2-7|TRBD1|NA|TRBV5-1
CASSMGGRGHYEQYF
TGCGCCAGCAGCATGGGGGGCAGGGGGCACTACGAGCAGTACTTC
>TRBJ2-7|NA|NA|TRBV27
CASSLAVAYEQYF
TGTGCCAGCAGTTTAGCAGTGGCCTACGAGCAGTACTTC
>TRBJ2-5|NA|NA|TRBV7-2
CASSPRTTQETQYF
TGTGCCAGCAGCCCAAGGACTACTCAAGAGACCCAGTACTTC
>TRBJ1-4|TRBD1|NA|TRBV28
CASSQGGGGEKLFF
TGTGCCAGCAGTCAGGGGGGAGGGGGTGAAAAACTGTTTTTT
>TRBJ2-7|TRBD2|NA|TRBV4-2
CASSQDLGAGASYEQYF
TGTGCCAGCAGCCAAGATCTAGGAGCGGGAGCTTCCTACGAGCAGTACTTC
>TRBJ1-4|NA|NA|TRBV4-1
CASSKGVGRQQEKLFF
TGCGCCAGCAGCAAAGGGGTGGGACGACAGCAGGAAAAACTGTTTTTT
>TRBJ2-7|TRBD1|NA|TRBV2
CASNEDRGRDEQYF
TGTGCCAGCAACGAGGACAGGGGGCGGGACGAGCAGTACTTC
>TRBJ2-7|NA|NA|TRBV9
CASSVSGFSYEQYF
TGTGCCAGCAGCGTAAGCGGTTTCTCCTACGAGCAGTACTTC
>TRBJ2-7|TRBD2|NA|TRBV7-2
CASSLAGGPSEQYF
TGTGCCAGCAGCTTAGCGGGAGGGCCCTCGGAGCAGTACTTC
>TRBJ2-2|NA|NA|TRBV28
CASSLDGHGELFF
TGTGCCAGCAGTTTGGATGGCCACGGGGAGCTGTTTTTT
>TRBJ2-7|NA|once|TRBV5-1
CASSPSGRIYEQYF
TGCGCCAGCAGCCCCTCGGGACGGATCTACGAGCAGTACTTC
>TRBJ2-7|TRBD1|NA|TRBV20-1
CSAGTGNEQYF
TGCAGTGCTGGGACAGGGAACGAGCAGTACTTC
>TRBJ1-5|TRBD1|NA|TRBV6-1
CASSVVQGAGRQPQHF
TGTGCCAGCAGTGTAGTACAGGGGGCTGGTCGTCAGCCCCAGCATTTT
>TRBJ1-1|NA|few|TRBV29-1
CSVDPRGGEAFF
TGCAGCGTTGACCCGAGAGGTGGTGAAGCTTTCTTT
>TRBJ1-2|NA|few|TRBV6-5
CASSYLGQGSKGYTF
TGTGCCAGCAGTTACTTGGGGCAGGGCTCGAAAGGCTACACCTTC
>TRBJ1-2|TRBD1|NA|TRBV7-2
CASSLPGTVGGYTF
TGTGCCAGCAGCTTACCCGGGACAGTGGGTGGCTACACCTTC
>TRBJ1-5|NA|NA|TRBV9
CASSVGEFQPQHF
TGTGCCAGCAGCGTAGGGGAGTTTCAGCCCCAGCATTTT
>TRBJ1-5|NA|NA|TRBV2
CASSALSNQPQHF
TGTGCCAGCAGTGCTTTAAGCAATCAGCCCCAGCATTTT
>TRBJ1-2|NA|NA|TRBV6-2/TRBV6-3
CASSYQQFNYGYTF
TGTGCCAGCAGTTACCAACAGTTTAACTATGGCTACACCTTC
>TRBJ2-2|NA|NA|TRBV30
CARRGGTGELFF
TGTGCAAGGAGGGGCGGCACCGGGGAGCTGTTTTTT
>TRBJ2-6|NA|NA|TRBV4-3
CASSQEGAAGANVLTF
TGCGCCAGCAGCCAAGAGGGGGCAGCTGGGGCCAACGTCCTGACTTTC
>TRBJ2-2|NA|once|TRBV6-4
CASSLQGGGTGELFF
TGTGCCAGCAGTTTACAGGGAGGGGGCACCGGGGAGCTGTTTTTT
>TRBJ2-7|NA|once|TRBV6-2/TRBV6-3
CASSSKTYEQYF
TGTGCCAGCAGTTCTAAAACCTACGAGCAGTACTTC
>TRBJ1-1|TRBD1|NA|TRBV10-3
CAIAGGSTEAFF
TGTGCCATCGCAGGGGGTTCCACTGAAGCTTTCTTT
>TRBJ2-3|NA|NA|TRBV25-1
CASSAQADTQYF
TGTGCCAGCAGTGCGCAGGCAGATACGCAGTATTTT